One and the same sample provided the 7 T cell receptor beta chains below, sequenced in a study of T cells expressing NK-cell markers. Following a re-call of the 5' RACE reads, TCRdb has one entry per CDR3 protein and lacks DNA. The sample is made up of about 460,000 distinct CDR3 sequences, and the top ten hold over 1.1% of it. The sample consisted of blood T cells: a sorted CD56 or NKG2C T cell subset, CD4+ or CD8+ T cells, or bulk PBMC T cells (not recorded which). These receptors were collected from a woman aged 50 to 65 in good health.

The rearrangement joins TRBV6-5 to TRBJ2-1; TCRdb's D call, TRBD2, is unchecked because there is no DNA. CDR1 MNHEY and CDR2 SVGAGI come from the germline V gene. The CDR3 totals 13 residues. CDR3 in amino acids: CASRGLALNELFF.

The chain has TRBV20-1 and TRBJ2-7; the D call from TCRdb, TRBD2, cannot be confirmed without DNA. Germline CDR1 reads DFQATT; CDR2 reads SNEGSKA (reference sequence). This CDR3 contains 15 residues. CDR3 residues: CSAPRSGLSSYEQYF.

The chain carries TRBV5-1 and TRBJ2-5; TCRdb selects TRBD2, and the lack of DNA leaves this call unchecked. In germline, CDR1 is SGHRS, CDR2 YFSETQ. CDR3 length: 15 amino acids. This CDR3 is CASSLSAGNLETQYF.

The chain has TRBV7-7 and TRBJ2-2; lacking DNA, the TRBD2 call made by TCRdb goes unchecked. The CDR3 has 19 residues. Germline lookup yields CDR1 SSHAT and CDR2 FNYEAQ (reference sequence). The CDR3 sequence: CASSLVVGSGRTNTGELFF.

The CDR3: CASSLDLGTGGFF. This sequence joins TRBV11-2 and TRBJ2-1; no DNA is available, so the TRBD1 call from TCRdb remains unchecked. Germline CDR1 is SGHAT and CDR2 is FQNNGV. This CDR3 spans 13 amino acids.

The CDR3 is CASSLGDLREELFF. This chain uses TRBV5-1 with TRBJ2-2; TCRdb's D call, TRBD2, is unchecked because there is no DNA. CDR1 and CDR2 (germline): SGHRS, YFSETQ. The CDR3 spans 14 residues. The variable domain in full, completed from reference TRBV5-1 and TRBJ2-2, reads KAGVTQTPRYLIKTRGQQVTLSCSPISGHRSVSWYQQTPGQGLQFLFEYFSETQRNKGNFPGRFSGRQFSNSRSEMNVSTLELGDSALYLCASSLGDLREELFFGEGSRLTVL.

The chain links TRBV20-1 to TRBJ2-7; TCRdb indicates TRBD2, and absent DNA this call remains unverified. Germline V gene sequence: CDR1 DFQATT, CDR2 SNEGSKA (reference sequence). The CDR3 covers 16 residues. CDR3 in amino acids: CSASFRRGRPSYEQYF.